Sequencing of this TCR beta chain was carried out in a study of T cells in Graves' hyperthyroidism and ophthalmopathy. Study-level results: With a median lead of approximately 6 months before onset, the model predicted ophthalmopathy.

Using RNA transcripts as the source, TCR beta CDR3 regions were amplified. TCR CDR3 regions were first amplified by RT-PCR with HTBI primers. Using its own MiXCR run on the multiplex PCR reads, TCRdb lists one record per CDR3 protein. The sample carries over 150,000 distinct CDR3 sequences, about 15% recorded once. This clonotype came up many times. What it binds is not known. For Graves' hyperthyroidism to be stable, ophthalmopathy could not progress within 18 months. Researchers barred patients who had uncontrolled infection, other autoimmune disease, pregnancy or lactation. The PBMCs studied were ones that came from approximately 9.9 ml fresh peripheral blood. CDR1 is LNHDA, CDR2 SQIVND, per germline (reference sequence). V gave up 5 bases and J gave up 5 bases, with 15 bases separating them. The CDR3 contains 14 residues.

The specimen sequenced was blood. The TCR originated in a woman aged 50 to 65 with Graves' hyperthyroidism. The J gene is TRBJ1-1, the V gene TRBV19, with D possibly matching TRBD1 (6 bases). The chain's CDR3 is CASSSGTGATEAFF. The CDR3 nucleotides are TGTGCCAGTAGTTCCGGGACGGGGGCTACTGAAGCTTTCTTT.